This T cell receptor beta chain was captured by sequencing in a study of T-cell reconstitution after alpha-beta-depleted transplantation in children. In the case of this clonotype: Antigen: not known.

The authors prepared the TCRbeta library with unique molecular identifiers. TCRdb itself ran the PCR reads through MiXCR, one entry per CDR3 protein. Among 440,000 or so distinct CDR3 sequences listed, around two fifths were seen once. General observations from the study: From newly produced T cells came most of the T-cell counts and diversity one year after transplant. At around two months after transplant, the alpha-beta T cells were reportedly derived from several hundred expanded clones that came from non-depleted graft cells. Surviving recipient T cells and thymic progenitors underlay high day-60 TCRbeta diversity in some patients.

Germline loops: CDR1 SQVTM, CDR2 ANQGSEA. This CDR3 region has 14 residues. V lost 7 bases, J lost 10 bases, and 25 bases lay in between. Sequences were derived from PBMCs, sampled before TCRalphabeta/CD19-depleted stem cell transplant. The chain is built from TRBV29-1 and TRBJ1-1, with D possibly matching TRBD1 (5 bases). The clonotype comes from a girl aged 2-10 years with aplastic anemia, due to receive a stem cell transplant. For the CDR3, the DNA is TGCAGCGGTAACAACGCGGGACCCTCCGGACGAGCTTTCTTT. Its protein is CSGNNAGPSGRAFF.